The clone carrying this TCR beta chain was recorded once. Its antigen remains unknown. This sample was taken from a study of T cell repertoires in cytomegalovirus infection. TCRdb reprocessed the reads via MiXCR and lists one record per CDR3 protein. The sample consists of hundreds of thousands of distinct CDR3 sequences, approximately 30% of them appearing once. Regarding the study as a whole: It was HLA-C-restricted CMV-specific TCR beta clonotypes that dominated the response ex vivo.

CDR1 and CDR2 (germline): MGHRA, YSYEKL. The CDR3 consists of 15 residues. Trimming shortened V by 0 bases and J by 1 base, and 8 bases separated the two germline ends. The input for sequencing was cultured CD8+ T cells from PBMCs, taken from culture after CMV antigen stimulation. The TCR originated in a human donor in good health (CMV status not recorded). Some clones in this sample may be carry-over from other donors' samples. The chain combines TRBV4-1 with TRBJ2-3, with D possibly matching TRBD2 (6 bases). In DNA, the CDR3 is TGCGCCAGCAGCCAAGATCCGGGGGGCACAGATACGCAGTATTTT. Amino acids: CASSQDPGGTDTQYF.